This T cell receptor (beta chain) stems from a study of cytomegalovirus exposure and HLA in healthy donors. The CDR3 consists of 14 residues. CDR1 and CDR2 from the germline V gene are SQVTM and ANQGSEA. V trimming: 2 bases; J trimming: 6 bases; junction bases outside the gene matches: 8. A word on this clone: The antigen is undetermined.

Use of 60 Vbeta and 13 Jbeta primers characterized the PCR. In the authors' methods: About 10 million shared chains were among about 80 million unique TCR beta chains counted in a later analysis. TCRdb's copy holds only in-frame clones and misses some; the assay was immunoSEQ multiplex PCR. V and J calls and clone size come straight from that table; D and trimming were deduced from the DNA. The sample carries roughly 130,000 clones, around 66% recorded once. Notes on the study in general: In a later analysis, specific HLA alleles were associated with around 17,000 TCR beta sequences at a 0.05 false discovery rate.

The V gene is TRBV29-1, the J gene TRBJ2-3; 7 positions agree with TRBD2. Sequences were obtained from PBMCs. The TCR comes from a woman aged 55-75 years in good health and CMV-seronegative. CDR3 region: CSVEPRLRGDTQYF. DNA for the CDR3: TGCAGCGTTGAACCACGTCTGCGGGGGGATACGCAGTATTTT.